Following are 30 T cell receptor beta chains from one sample sequenced in a study of CXCR3-negative and CXCR3-positive naive CD8 T cells. It was by 5' RACE with UMI labels that the TRB cDNA libraries were prepared. TCRdb re-called the 5' RACE reads; every CDR3 protein appears as one record, without DNA. The sample holds approximately 96,000 distinct CDR3 sequences. Antigens for these TCRs are unknown. General study findings and limits: The study found more hydrophobic TRB CDR3s in CXCR3-positive naive cells than in CXCR3-negative naive cells.

Sequencing was performed on naive CXCR3+ CD8+ T cells from blood. Noted subset: CD45RO-CCR7+CD27+CD95- naive CD8+ T cells expressing CXCR3 (TNR3+). The receptors were sampled from a human donor in good health. Some clones in this sample may be carry-over from other donors' samples.

The chain links TRBV7-8 to TRBJ2-3; no DNA is available, so the TRBD2 call from TCRdb remains unchecked. Germline lookup yields CDR1 SGHVS and CDR2 FQNEAQ. CDR3 length: 16 residues. The CDR3 region is CASSLGVAGGTDTQYF.

V is TRBV28 and J is TRBJ2-5; TCRdb names TRBD1, which stays unverified in the absence of DNA. Germline assignment: CDR1 MDHEN and CDR2 SYDVKM. The CDR3 totals 15 residues. CDR3 residues: CASSPRRTGGETQYF.

The rearrangement links TRBV6-2 or TRBV6-3 to TRBJ1-1. Germline CDR1 MNHEY, CDR2 SVGEGT. There are 14 residues in the CDR3. The CDR3 region is CASSYLDFNTEAFF.

The genes are TRBV2 and TRBJ2-1; TCRdb calls TRBD1, which cannot be checked without DNA. CDR1 and CDR2 (germline): SNHLY, FYNNEI. The CDR3 spans 13 residues. The CDR3 loop reads CASSEEGYNEQFF.

The chain carries TRBV29-1 and TRBJ2-1; TCRdb gives TRBD2 as the D gene, but with no DNA this cannot be confirmed. The CDR3 has 15 amino acids. The germline V gene encodes CDR1 SQVTM and CDR2 ANQGSEA. Here the CDR3 reads CSGTPGLAGYNEQFF.

The V and J genes are TRBV7-6 and TRBJ2-5; TCRdb outputs TRBD2, but without DNA this stays unchecked. The CDR3 has 17 amino acids. The germline CDR1 and CDR2 sequences are SGHVS and FNYEAQ. The CDR3 region is CASSLVLAGGPLETQYF. The variable domain in full, completed from reference TRBV7-6 and TRBJ2-5, reads GAGVSQSPRYKVTKRGQDVALRCDPISGHVSLYWYRQALGQGPEFLTYFNYEAQQDKSGLPNDRFSAERPEGSISTLTIQRTEQRDSAMYRCASSLVLAGGPLETQYFGPGTRLLVL.

The V gene is TRBV21-1, the J gene TRBJ1-1. TRBV21-1 is deemed a pseudogene. The CDR3 runs 12 residues. The CDR3 is CASRSENTEAFF.

The chain couples TRBV25-1 to TRBJ1-2. This CDR3 contains 13 residues. Germline lookup yields CDR1 MGHDK and CDR2 SYGVNS. The CDR3 spells CASSATENYGYTF.

The J gene is TRBJ1-1, the V gene TRBV7-3. The CDR3 extends over 13 amino acids. CDR1 and CDR2 (germline): SGHTA, FQGTGA. Here the CDR3 reads CASSLHGDSEAFF.

This sequence joins TRBV2 and TRBJ2-5; TCRdb selects TRBD1, and the lack of DNA leaves this call unchecked. In germline, CDR1 is SNHLY, CDR2 FYNNEI. The CDR3 is 15 amino acids. The CDR3 spells CASSRDRGGLETQYF. Combining the CDR3 with reference TRBV2 and TRBJ2-5 gives the whole variable domain EPEVTQTPSHQVTQMGQEVILRCVPISNHLYFYWYRQILGQKVEFLVSFYNNEISEKSEIFDDQFSVERPDGSNFTLKIRSTKLEDSAMYFCASSRDRGGLETQYFGPGTRLLVL.

The chain joins TRBV29-1 to TRBJ2-2. The CDR3 is 11 amino acids. Germline lookup yields CDR1 SQVTM and CDR2 ANQGSEA. This chain's CDR3 is CSVVSTGELFF.

This chain uses TRBV4-1 with TRBJ1-5. CDR1 and CDR2 (germline): MGHRA, YSYEKL. The CDR3 has 16 amino acids. CDR3 sequence: CASSQAAGYSNQPQHF.

This chain joins TRBV9 and TRBJ2-2; TCRdb gives TRBD1 as the D gene, but with no DNA this cannot be confirmed. Germline values: CDR1 SGDLS, CDR2 YYNGEE. The CDR3 loop spans 14 amino acids. CDR3 region: CASSVGGGTGELFF.

The chain links TRBV27 to TRBJ2-7; TCRdb names TRBD1, which stays unverified in the absence of DNA. The germline V gene has CDR1 MNHEY and CDR2 SMNVEV (reference sequence). The CDR3 spans 16 residues. The CDR3 sequence: CASSSPEGGTLGEQYF.

The V and J genes are TRBV10-3 and TRBJ2-1; TCRdb's D call of TRBD1 is untestable without DNA. This CDR3 has 16 residues. The germline V gene encodes CDR1 ENHRY and CDR2 SYGVKD. The CDR3 region is CAISEVETVAYNEQFF.

This chain's CDR3 is CASSFRRFWPEAFF. The chain uses TRBV28 and TRBJ1-1. Germline V gene data show CDR1 as MDHEN and CDR2 as SYDVKM. The CDR3 loop spans 14 amino acids. The variable domain in full, with the rest retrieved from reference TRBV28 and TRBJ1-1, is DVKVTQSSRYLVKRTGEKVFLECVQDMDHENMFWYRQDPGLGLRLIYFSYDVKMKEKGDIPEGYSVSREKKERFSLILESASTNQTSMYLCASSFRRFWPEAFFGQGTRLTVV.

The rearrangement uses TRBV7-9 and TRBJ2-3. Germline loops: CDR1 SEHNR, CDR2 FQNEAQ (reference sequence). The CDR3 covers 15 residues. This CDR3 is CASSPRLRTQDTQYF.

V and J are TRBV10-3 and TRBJ1-1; absent DNA, TCRdb's TRBD1 call cannot be checked. CDR1 and CDR2 (germline): ENHRY, SYGVKD. There are 14 residues in the CDR3. CDR3 loop: CAISETGENTEAFF.

The V and J genes are TRBV4-1 and TRBJ2-7. The CDR3 covers 13 residues. Germline V gene sequence: CDR1 MGHRA, CDR2 YSYEKL. CDR3 sequence: CASSQLLGYEQYF.

This rearrangement joins TRBV6-2 or TRBV6-3 to TRBJ2-7; TCRdb names TRBD2, which stays unverified in the absence of DNA. The CDR3 loop spans 13 amino acids. Germline CDR1 and CDR2: MNHEY and SVGEGT. CDR3 region: CASSQTIAYEQYF.

The chain couples TRBV5-1 to TRBJ2-1; TCRdb gives TRBD1 as the D gene, but with no DNA this cannot be confirmed. The CDR3 runs to 14 residues. Germline V gene sequence: CDR1 SGHRS, CDR2 YFSETQ. CDR3 region: CASSPWTASDEQFF.

CDR3 sequence reads: CSARVGASNQPQHF. The J gene is TRBJ1-5, the V gene TRBV20-1. Germline loops: CDR1 DFQATT, CDR2 SNEGSKA (reference sequence). This CDR3 has 14 residues.

The chain couples TRBV13 to TRBJ2-7; TCRdb picks TRBD2, but there is no DNA to check that call. Germline values: CDR1 PRHDT, CDR2 FYEKMQ (reference sequence). The CDR3 length is 19 residues. This CDR3 is CASSSTGTSGRGGSYEQYF.

J is TRBJ2-7 and V is TRBV21-1; without DNA, the TCRdb call of TRBD2 cannot be checked. TRBV21-1 is given as a pseudogene. This CDR3 is 15 amino acids long. CDR3 sequence: CASSHRTIVLYEQYF.

J is TRBJ1-5 and V is TRBV25-1; TCRdb reports TRBD1, a call that lacks DNA to check it against. CDR3 size: 15 residues. Looked up from germline, CDR1 is MGHDK and CDR2 is SYGVNS. CDR3: CASSEGASGNQPQHF.

The V gene is TRBV12-5, the J gene TRBJ2-1; the D call of TRBD2 rests on TCRdb alone, since no DNA is present to check it. CDR3 length equals 16 residues. CDR1 LGHNT and CDR2 FRNRAP come from the germline V gene. CDR3 sequence reads: CASGLVTSGAYNEQFF.

The rearrangement links TRBV28 to TRBJ1-6; there is no DNA to check the TCRdb D call of TRBD1. This CDR3 is built from 17 residues. CDR1 is MDHEN, CDR2 SYDVKM, per germline. CDR3 in amino acids: CASSPIRGQDYNSPLHF.

This chain connects TRBV29-1 to TRBJ2-7; TCRdb's D call, TRBD2, is unchecked because there is no DNA. The CDR3 consists of 12 residues. Germline CDR1 reads SQVTM; CDR2 reads ANQGSEA. The CDR3 sequence: CSVVRGDYEQYF.

The chain recombines TRBV28 with TRBJ2-1; the TCRdb D gene call, TRBD2, has no DNA to confirm it. Looked up from germline, CDR1 is MDHEN and CDR2 is SYDVKM. The CDR3 is 16 residues long. CDR3 loop: CASSPRSGGSYNEQFF.

The chain carries TRBV10-3 and TRBJ2-7; the TCRdb D gene call, TRBD2, has no DNA to confirm it. CDR3 length equals 16 residues. Germline-derived CDR1 and CDR2 are ENHRY and SYGVKD. This chain's CDR3 is CAIGNLAGVFSYEQYF.